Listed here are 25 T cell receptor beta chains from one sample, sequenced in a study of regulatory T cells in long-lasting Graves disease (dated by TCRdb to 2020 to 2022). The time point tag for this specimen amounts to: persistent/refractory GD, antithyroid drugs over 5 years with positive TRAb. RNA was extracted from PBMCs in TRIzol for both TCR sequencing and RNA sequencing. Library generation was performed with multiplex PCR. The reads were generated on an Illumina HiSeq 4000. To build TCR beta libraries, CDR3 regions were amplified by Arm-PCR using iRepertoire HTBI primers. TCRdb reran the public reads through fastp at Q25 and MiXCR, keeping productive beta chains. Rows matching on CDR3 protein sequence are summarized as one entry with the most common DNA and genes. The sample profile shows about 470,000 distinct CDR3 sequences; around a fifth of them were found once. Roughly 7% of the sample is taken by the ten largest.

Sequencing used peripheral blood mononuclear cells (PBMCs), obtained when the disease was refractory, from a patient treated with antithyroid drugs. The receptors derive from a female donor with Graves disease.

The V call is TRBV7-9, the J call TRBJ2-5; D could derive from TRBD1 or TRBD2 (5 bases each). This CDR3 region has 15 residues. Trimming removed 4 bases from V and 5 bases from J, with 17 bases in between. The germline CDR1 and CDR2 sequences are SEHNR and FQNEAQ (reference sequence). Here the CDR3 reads CASSSWGRPDETQYF. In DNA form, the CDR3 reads TGTGCCAGCAGCTCCTGGGGACGGCCCGATGAGACCCAGTACTTC.

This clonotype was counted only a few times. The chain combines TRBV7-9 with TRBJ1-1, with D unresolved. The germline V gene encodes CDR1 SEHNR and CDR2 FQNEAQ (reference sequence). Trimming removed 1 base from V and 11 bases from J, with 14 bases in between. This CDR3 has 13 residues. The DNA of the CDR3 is TGTGCCAGCAGCTTAGGACACCCCTCTCGGGCTTTCTTT. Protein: CASSLGHPSRAFF. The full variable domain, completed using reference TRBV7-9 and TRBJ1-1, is DTGVSQNPRHKITKRGQNVTFRCDPISEHNRLYWYRQTLGQGPEFLTYFQNEAQLEKSRLLSDRFSAERPKGSFSTLEIQRTEQGDSAMYLCASSLGHPSRAFFGQGTRLTVV.

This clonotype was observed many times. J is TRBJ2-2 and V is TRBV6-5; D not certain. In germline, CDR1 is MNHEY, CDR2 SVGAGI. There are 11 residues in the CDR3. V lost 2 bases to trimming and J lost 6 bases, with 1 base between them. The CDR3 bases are TGTGCCAGCAGTTACCCCGGGGAGCTGTTTTTT. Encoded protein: CASSYPGELFF.

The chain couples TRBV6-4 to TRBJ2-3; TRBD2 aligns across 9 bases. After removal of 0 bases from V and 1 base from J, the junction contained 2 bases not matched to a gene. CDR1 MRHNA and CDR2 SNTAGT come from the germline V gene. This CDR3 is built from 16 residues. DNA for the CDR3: TGTGCCAGCAGTGACTCGCGGGGGGGCGGCACAGATACGCAGTATTTT. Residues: CASSDSRGGGTDTQYF.

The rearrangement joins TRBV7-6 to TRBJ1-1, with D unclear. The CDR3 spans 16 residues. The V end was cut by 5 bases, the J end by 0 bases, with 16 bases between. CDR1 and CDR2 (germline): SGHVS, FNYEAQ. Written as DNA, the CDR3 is TGTGCCAGCAGCCCCCGTCCGGCGGGCATGAACACTGAAGCTTTCTTT. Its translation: CASSPRPAGMNTEAFF.

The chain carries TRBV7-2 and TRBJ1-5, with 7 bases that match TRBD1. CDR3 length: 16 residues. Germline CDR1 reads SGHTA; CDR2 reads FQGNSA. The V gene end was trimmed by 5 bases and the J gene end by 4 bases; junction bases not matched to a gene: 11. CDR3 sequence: CASSIADRVTNQPQHF. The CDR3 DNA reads TGTGCCAGCAGCATTGCAGACAGGGTGACAAATCAGCCCCAGCATTTT.

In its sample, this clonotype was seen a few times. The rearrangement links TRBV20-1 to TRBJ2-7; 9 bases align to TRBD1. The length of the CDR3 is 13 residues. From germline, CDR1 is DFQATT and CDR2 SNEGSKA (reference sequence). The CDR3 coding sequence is TGCAGACCCCGCCGGGACAGGGACTACGAGCAGTACTTC. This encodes CRPRRDRDYEQYF.

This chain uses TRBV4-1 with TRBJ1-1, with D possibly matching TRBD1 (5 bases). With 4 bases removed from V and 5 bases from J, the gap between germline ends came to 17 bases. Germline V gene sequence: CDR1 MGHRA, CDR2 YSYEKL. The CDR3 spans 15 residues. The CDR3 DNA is TGCGCCAGCAGCCCCTACGAGGGGCGAGGAACTGAAGCTTTCTTT. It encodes CASSPYEGRGTEAFF.

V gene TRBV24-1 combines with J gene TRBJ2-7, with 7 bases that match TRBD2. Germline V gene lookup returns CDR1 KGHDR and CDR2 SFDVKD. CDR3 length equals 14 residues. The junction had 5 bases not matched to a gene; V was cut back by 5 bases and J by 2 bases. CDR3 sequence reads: CATSASSGPYEQYF. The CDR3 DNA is TGTGCCACCAGTGCATCTAGCGGTCCCTACGAGCAGTACTTC.

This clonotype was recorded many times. CDR3: CASSPRAGYGEQYF. CDR3 bases: TGTGCCAGCAGTCCCCGGGCGGGTTATGGCGAGCAGTACTTC. This chain uses TRBV12-3 or TRBV12-4 with TRBJ2-7; a weak D match, TRBD2 (5 bases). The CDR3 totals 14 residues. Trimming took off 5 bases at V and 6 bases at J, with 17 bases between the two ends.

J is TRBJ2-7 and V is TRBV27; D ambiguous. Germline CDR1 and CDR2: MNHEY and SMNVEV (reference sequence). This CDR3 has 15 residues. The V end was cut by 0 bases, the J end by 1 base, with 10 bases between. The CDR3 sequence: CASSLSFRASYEQYF. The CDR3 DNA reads TGTGCCAGCAGTTTATCGTTCCGGGCATCCTACGAGCAGTACTTC.

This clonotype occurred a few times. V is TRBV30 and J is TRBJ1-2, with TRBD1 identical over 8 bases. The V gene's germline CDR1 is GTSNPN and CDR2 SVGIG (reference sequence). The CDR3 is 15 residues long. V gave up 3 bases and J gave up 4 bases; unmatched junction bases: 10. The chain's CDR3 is CAWRIGTGRPYGYTF. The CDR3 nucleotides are TGTGCCTGGAGAATAGGGACAGGTCGCCCCTATGGCTACACCTTC.

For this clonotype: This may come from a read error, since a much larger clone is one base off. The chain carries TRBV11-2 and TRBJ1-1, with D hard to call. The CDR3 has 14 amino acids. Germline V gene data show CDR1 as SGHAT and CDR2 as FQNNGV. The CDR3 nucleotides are TGTGCCAGCAGCTTAATCCAAGGCGTCGCTGAAGCTTCCTTT. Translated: CASSLIQGVAEASF.

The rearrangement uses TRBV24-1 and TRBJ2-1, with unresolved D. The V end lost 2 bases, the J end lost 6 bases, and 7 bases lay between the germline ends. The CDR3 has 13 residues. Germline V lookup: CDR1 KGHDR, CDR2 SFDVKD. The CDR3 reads CATSDSLLNEQFF. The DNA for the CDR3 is TGTGCCACCAGTGATTCCCTTCTCAATGAGCAGTTCTTC.

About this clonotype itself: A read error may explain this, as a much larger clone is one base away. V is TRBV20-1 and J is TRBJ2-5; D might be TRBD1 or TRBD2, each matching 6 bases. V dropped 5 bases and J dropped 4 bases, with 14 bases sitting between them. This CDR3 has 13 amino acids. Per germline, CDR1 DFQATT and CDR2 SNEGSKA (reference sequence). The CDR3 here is CSADDGGVETQYF. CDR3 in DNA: TGCAGTGCTGACGACGGGGGCGTAGAGACCCAGTACTTC.

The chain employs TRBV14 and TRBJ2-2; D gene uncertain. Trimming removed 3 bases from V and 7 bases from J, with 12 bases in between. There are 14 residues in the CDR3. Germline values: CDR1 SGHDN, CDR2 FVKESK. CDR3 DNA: TGTGCCAGCAGCCATACATTGTGGAGCGGGGAGCTGTTTTTT. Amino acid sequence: CASSHTLWSGELFF.

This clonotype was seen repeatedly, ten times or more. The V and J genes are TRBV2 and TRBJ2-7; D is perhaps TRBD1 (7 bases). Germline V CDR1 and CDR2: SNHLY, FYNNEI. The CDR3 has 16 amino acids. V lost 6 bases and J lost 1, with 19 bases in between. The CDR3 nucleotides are TGTGCCAGCAGGCCACCCAGGGGGGCAAGTTCCTACGAGCAGTACTTC. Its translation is CASRPPRGASSYEQYF.

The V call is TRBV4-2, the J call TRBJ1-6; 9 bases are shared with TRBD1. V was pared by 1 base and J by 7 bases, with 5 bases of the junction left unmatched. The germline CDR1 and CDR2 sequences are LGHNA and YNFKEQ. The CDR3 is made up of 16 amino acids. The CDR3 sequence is CASSQVTGQGNSPLHF. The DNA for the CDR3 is TGTGCCAGCAGCCAAGTCACGGGACAGGGAAATTCACCCCTCCACTTT.

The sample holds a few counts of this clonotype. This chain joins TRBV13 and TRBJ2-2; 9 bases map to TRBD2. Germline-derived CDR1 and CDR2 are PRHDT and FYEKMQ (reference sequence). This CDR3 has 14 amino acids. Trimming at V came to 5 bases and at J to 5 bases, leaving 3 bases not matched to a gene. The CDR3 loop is CASSELAGTGELFF. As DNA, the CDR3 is TGTGCCAGCAGCGAGCTAGCGGGAACCGGGGAGCTGTTTTTT.

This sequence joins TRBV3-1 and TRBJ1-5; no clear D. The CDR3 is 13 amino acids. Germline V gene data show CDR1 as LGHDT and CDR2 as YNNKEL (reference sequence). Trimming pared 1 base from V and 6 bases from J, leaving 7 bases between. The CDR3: CASSQGGSQPQHF. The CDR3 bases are TGTGCCAGCAGCCAAGGGGGAAGTCAGCCCCAGCATTTT.

DNA of the CDR3: TGTGCCACCAGCGGTCCGACGAGTGCCGGCTACGAGCAGTACTTC. This encodes CATSGPTSAGYEQYF. The gene calls are TRBV15 and TRBJ2-7; D unclear. CDR1 is LNHNV and CDR2 is YYDKDF in the germline V gene (reference sequence). Trimming left V 5 bases short and J 3 bases short, with 17 bases between. This CDR3 contains 15 residues.

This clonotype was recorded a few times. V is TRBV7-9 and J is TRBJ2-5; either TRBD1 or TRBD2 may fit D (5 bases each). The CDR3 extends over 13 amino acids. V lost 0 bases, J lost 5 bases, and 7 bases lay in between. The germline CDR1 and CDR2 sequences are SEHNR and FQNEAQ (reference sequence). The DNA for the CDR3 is TGTGCCAGCAGCTTAGCAGGGGACGAGACCCAGTACTTC. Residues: CASSLAGDETQYF.

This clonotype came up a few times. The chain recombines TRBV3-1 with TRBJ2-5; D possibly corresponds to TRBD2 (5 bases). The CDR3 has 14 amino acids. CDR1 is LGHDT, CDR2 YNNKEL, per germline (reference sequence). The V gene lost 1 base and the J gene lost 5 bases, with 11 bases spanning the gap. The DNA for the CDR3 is TGTGCCAGCAGCCAAGGCTCGGGAATGGAGACCCAGTACTTC. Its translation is CASSQGSGMETQYF.

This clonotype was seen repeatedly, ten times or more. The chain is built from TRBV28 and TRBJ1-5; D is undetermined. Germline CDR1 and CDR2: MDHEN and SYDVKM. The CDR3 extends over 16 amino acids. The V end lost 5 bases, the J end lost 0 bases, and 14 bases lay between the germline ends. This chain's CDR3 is CASSISGKGSNQPQHF. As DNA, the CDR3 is TGTGCCAGCAGTATCTCCGGAAAAGGTAGCAATCAGCCCCAGCATTTT.

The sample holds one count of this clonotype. The CDR3 sequence: CASSPGTSGRRNEQFF. The CDR3 coding sequence is TGTGCCAGCAGTCCCGGGACTAGCGGGAGGAGAAATGAGCAGTTCTTC. The chain is built from TRBV6-1 and TRBJ2-4; 15 bases are shared with TRBD2. Judging by the DNA end, TRBJ2-1 fits better; the J call may be wrong. Germline CDR1 reads MNHNS; CDR2 reads SASEGT. This CDR3 region has 16 residues.